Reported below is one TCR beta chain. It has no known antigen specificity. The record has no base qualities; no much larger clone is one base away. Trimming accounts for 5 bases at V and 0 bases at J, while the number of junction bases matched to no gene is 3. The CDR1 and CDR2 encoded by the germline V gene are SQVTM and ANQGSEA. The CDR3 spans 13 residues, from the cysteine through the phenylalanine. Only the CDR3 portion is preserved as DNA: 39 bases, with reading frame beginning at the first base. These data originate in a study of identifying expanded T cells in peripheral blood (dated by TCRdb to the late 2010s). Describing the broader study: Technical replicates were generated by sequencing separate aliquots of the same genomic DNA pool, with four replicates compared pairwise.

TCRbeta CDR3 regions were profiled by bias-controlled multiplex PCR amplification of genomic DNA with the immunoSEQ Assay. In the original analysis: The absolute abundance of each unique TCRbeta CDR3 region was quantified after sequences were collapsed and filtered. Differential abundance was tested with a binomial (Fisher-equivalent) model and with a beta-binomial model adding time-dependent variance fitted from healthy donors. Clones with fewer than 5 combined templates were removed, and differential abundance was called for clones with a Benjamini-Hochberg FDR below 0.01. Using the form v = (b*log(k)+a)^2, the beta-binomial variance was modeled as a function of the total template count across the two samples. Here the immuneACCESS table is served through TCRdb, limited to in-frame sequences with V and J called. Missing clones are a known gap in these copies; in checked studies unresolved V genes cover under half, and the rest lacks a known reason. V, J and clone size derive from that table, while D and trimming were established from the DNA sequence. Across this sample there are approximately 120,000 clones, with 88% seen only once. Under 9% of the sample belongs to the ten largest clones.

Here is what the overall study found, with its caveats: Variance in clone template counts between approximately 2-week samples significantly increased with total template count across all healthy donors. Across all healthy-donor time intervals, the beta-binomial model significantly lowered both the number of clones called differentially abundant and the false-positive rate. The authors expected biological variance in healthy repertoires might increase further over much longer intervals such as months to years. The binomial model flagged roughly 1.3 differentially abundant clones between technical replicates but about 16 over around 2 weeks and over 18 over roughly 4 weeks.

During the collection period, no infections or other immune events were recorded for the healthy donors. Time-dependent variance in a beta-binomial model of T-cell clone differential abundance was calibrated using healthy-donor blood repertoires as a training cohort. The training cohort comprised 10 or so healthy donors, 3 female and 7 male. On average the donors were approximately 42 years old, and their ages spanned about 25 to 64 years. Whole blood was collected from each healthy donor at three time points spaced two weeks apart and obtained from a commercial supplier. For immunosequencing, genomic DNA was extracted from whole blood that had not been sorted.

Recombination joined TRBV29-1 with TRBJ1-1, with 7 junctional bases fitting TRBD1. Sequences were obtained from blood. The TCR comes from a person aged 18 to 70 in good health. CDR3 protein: CSVRQGLNTEAFF. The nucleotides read TGCAGCGTTCGACAGGGTTTGAACACTGAAGCTTTCTTT.